These T cell receptor beta chains were read from a single sample in a study of cytomegalovirus exposure and HLA in healthy donors. TCRdb's table, derived via immunoSEQ multiplex PCR, lists solely in-frame clones and lacks some. The sample records a few hundred thousand clones, approximately 83% being singletons. Sequencing was done on a sample of PBMCs. Receptors originate from a woman aged 45-65 years in good health and CMV-seropositive. CDR3s include the opening cysteine and the closing phenylalanine or tryptophan.

>TRBJ2-3|TRBV2
CASTPPASGSTDTQYF
>TRBJ2-5|TRBV29-1
CSVGRGSGGETQYF
>TRBJ1-1|TRBV18
CASSLTGNTEAFF
>TRBJ1-5|TRBV6-5
CASRPDSFNQPQHF
>TRBJ2-5|TRBV7-7
CASSLARTGPGETQYF
>TRBJ1-4|TRBV30
CAWSAGEKLFF
>TRBJ2-1|TRBV27
CASSLYGAGGGLTFTYNEQFF
>TRBJ1-6|TRBV14
CASSLFLDSESPLHF
>TRBJ2-5|TRBV7-9
CASSLVGGLQETQYF
>TRBJ2-2|TRBV10-1
CASSEGQGGIAELFF
>TRBJ1-2|TRBV7-2
CASSLSRGDYGYTF
>TRBJ2-5|TRBV5-1
CASSLTGGEETQYF
>TRBJ1-1|TRBV20-1
CSAGEPGEAFF
>TRBJ1-2|TRBV30
CAWSVGTASNYGYTF
>TRBJ2-7|TRBV19
CASSMGTGGYEQYF
>TRBJ2-2|TRBV5-1
CASSFLAGGAGELFF
>TRBJ1-1|TRBV7-3
CASSLGPDGTEAFF
>TRBJ2-7|TRBV5-1
CASSPRTGGYEQYF
>TRBJ2-7|TRBV4-1
CASSQGGGQSSYEQYF
>TRBJ2-1|TRBV10-2
CASSLGGYYNEQFF
>TRBJ1-1|TRBV19
CASTTVGRNTEAFF
>TRBJ1-5|TRBV4-1
CASSQEASGFNQPQHF
>TRBJ1-1|TRBV19
CASSIFSQADTEAFF
>TRBJ2-7|TRBV7-9
CSSSLDGTAIDYEQYF
>TRBJ2-1|TRBV28
CASSSGGTSGVYNEQFF
>TRBJ2-7|TRBV13
CASSPAGGTSYEQYF
>TRBJ1-1|TRBV7-9
CASSIYRQETEAFF
>TRBJ1-2|TRBV5-6
CASSFRTGYGYTF
>TRBJ2-7|TRBV29-1
CSIASSESYEQYF
>TRBJ1-2|TRBV5-8
CASSLVTYSYTF
>TRBJ2-3|TRBV6-4
CASSELAGGTQYF
>TRBJ1-1|TRBV5-4
CASSLGGLGEAFF
>TRBJ2-2|TRBV7-3
CASSRTGGDTGELFF
>TRBJ1-5|TRBV9
CASSKGLTNRGNQPQHF
>TRBJ1-2|TRBV6-4
CASSAGQGVNYGYTF
>TRBJ1-1|TRBV27
CASSFSPGVNTEAFF
>TRBJ2-7|TRBV7-3
CASSPDRALSYEQYF
>TRBJ2-4|TRBV4-2
CASSQESTGLGYIQYF
>TRBJ1-2|TRBV30
CAWTSRGTSGYGYTF
>TRBJ1-2|TRBV5-1
CASSIPGQEGYTF
>TRBJ2-5|TRBV5-1
CASSRDTPKTNEETQYF
>TRBJ1-2|TRBV11-2
CASSLRGQGYGYTF
>TRBJ2-7|TRBV10-3
CATSGGYEQYF
>TRBJ2-7|TRBV11-2
CASSSTVMSSYEQYF
>TRBJ1-6|TRBV28
CASRSAGSYNSPLHF
>TRBJ2-7|TRBV19
CASSGQGTTYEQYF
>NA|TRBV27
CASTRGSSYEQYF
>TRBJ1-1|TRBV21-1
CASSKEGTGENTEAFF
>TRBJ1-1|TRBV4-2
CASSQDLAFF
>TRBJ2-3|TRBV5-6
CASSLQSTDTQYF
>TRBJ1-2|TRBV25-1
CASSQQGPYYGYTF
>TRBJ1-1|TRBV2
CASSVDSPLNTEAFF
>TRBJ1-1|TRBV19
CATTPRGARVSEAFF
>TRBJ2-2|TRBV19
CASSMNRDWDTGELFF
>TRBJ1-4|TRBV15
CATHRGSANEKLFF
>TRBJ2-5|TRBV9
CASSVGIIAGEETQYF
>TRBJ2-3|TRBV27
CASSLIAGGSDTQYF
>TRBJ2-7|TRBV7-2
CASTTSGGFYEQYF
>TRBJ1-4|TRBV4-1
CASSQARTGWDEKLFF
>TRBJ1-4|TRBV7-9
CSSRQGFKNRANEKLFF